A selection of T cell receptor beta chains follows, all from one sample in a study of regulatory T cells in long-lasting Graves disease. TCRdb recomputed calls from the multiplex PCR reads with MiXCR, one row per CDR3 protein. The sample consists of a few hundred thousand distinct CDR3 sequences, about a sixth of them appearing once. These data were also filed under a second study, of T cells in Graves' hyperthyroidism and ophthalmopathy.

This material consisted of peripheral blood mononuclear cells (PBMCs), taken at new diagnosis, from a patient treated with antithyroid drugs. These receptors originate from a young woman with Graves disease. Both conserved end residues are part of each CDR3. The order of the fields is D gene, J gene, clone size, V gene, CDR3 DNA, CDR3 protein. The D gene is left open where the match is weak. Some rows mark clone size as missing; the rest say once, few, many or name a class of expanded clone.

D: TRBD2; J: TRBJ2-1; size: few; V: TRBV30; DNA: TGTGCCTGGAGTGACAGGAACGGGAGGGAGTTCTTC; CDR3: CAWSDRNGREFF
D: NA; J: TRBJ1-1; size: once; V: TRBV27; DNA: TGTGCCAGCAGTTTTGATTACTTGAACACTGAAGCTTTCTTT; CDR3: CASSFDYLNTEAFF
D: NA; J: TRBJ2-7; size: NA; V: TRBV19; DNA: TGTGCCAGTAGTATGCGGCGCGGGGCCTACGAGCAGTACTTC; CDR3: CASSMRRGAYEQYF
D: NA; J: TRBJ2-3; size: many; V: TRBV5-1; DNA: TGCGCCAGCAGCTTGCGGGGAGGACCGGACTCAACCCAGTATTTT; CDR3: CASSLRGGPDSTQYF
D: TRBD1; J: TRBJ1-2; size: many; V: TRBV7-2; DNA: TGTGCCAGCGACACGACAGGGAGTGGGCCAGTTTACTATGGCTACACCTTC; CDR3: CASDTTGSGPVYYGYTF
D: TRBD1; J: TRBJ1-6; size: NA; V: TRBV19; DNA: TGTGCCAGTAGTATCGGGACAGAGAATTCACCCCTCCACTTT; CDR3: CASSIGTENSPLHF
D: NA; J: TRBJ2-1; size: NA; V: TRBV18; DNA: TGTGCCAGCTCACTTCAGGGCCTTCCCTACAATGAGCAGTTCTTC; CDR3: CASSLQGLPYNEQFF
D: TRBD2; J: TRBJ2-1; size: NA; V: TRBV6-1; DNA: TGTGCCAGCAGTCAAAGGCCGGGACTAGCGGGATTGGGTAGGTTGGATGAGCAGTTCTTC; CDR3: CASSQRPGLAGLGRLDEQFF
D: NA; J: TRBJ2-3; size: NA; V: TRBV29-1; DNA: TGCAGCGTGGTCTTCGCTGATACGCAGTATTTT; CDR3: CSVVFADTQYF
D: TRBD2; J: TRBJ2-7; size: many; V: TRBV29-1; DNA: TGCAGCGTTGCCGGGGAGGCGGGAGAGGCCTACGAGCAGTACTTC; CDR3: CSVAGEAGEAYEQYF
D: NA; J: TRBJ2-1; size: NA; V: TRBV19; DNA: TGTGCCAGTAGTATAGGCCAGGGAGCTCCCTACAATGAGCAGTTCTTC; CDR3: CASSIGQGAPYNEQFF
D: NA; J: TRBJ1-2; size: many; V: TRBV6-5; DNA: TGTGCCAGCAGTTACATGGGTCTCGGCTACACCTTC; CDR3: CASSYMGLGYTF
D: NA; J: TRBJ1-2; size: many; V: TRBV27; DNA: TGTGCCAGCAGTTTACGGCTAGGGGGGGGCTATGGCTACACCTTC; CDR3: CASSLRLGGGYGYTF